The TCR beta chain described here comes from a study of shared clonotypes between healthy human individuals (dated by TCRdb to the early 2020s). Background on the whole study: Three men and two women, aged 18 to 49 years, made up the cohort. For each donor, CD4 naive and CD4 memory were each given three plates, CD8 naive was given two plates, and CD8 memory was given one plate. Blood TCR repertoires of five healthy adults were deeply sequenced to estimate repertoire size and the extent of clonotype sharing between individuals. To increase sequencing depth and limit assay-specific biases, different laboratories used diverse techniques to prepare libraries and sequence TCR repertoires. Leukapheresis yielded between about 0.94 and 10 billion PBMCs per donor.

The donors were healthy, HIV-negative adults with no recently reported acute infections or vaccinations. All donors were Caucasian adults living in Nashville, Tennessee, USA. CD8 memory samples combined magnetically selected CD45RO+ cells with CCR7-negative CD45RA+ effector memory (TemRA) cells. Blood was obtained by leukapheresis, after which PBMCs were separated by Ficoll-Histopaque density gradient centrifugation and cryopreserved in liquid nitrogen vapor phase. Purity and quantity of every magnetically sorted T cell population were checked by analytical flow cytometry. Genomic DNA was isolated from every sorted fraction and measured by UV absorbance on a Nanodrop 2000c. Using the deep immunoSEQ assay, TCR CDR3 regions were amplified from genomic DNA by multiplex PCR. Extracted genomic DNA from each cell subset was spread evenly across all wells of several immunoSEQ 96-well plates, with each plate serving as a replicate. Each replicate PCR for sorted subsets received roughly 200 ng genomic DNA, equal to roughly 30,000 T cell genomes. The purified libraries were quantified using a Qubit 3.0 fluorometer, sized with a Bioanalyzer 2100, and then quantified again using the KAPA Library Quantification kit. Each immunoSEQ 96-well plate was sequenced on its own single-read 150-cycle Illumina NextSeq 550 flow cell. The study's own analysis went as follows. The immunoSEQ output contained only junctional sequences without quality scores, so filtering could not match that applied to full-length reads. Sequences were annotated with PyIR, a Python wrapper for IgBLAST v1.9, using IMGT germline references to assign V/J genes and CDR3. Any read was removed if the V/J assignment was weak (E-value above 1e-6), the CDR3 was missing, or the read contained stop codons, out-of-frame junctions, or ambiguous translated residues. A V3J clonotype was defined by an identical inferred V gene, J gene, and CDR3 amino acid sequence. Percentage overlap between repertoires was computed as shared unique clonotypes divided by the size of the smaller repertoire. Three approaches were used to assess repertoire richness: RTK rarefaction, the Chao1 estimator, and Recon v2.1 estimates of unobserved clonotypes. OLGA was used to compute generation probabilities for all TCRbeta clonotypes that the gDNA method yielded from a few donors. TCRdb provides this immuneACCESS table in a form limited to in-frame rearrangements. Some clones are lacking; in checked studies, under half of them reflect an unresolved V gene, and why the rest are absent is not known. D and trimming were read from the DNA, whereas the V and J calls and clone size are those reported in that table. The table for this sample lists over 75,000 clones; 60% to 75% of them were counted only once. Together, the top ten hold roughly 50% of the sample.

Overall study outcomes, separate from this receptor: The genetic and exposure-history diversity represented was limited by the small number of donors. Compared with non-shared clonotypes, the clonotypes found in all four sorted-subset donors had higher generation probabilities. Estimated clonotype richness was generally larger for naive than for memory subsets. Across a few donors, roughly 5.1% of naive CD4, 3% to 4% of naive CD8, about 2% of memory CD4, and approximately 0.4% of memory CD8 clonotypes were shared. Pairwise subsampling led to the expectation that sequencing depth would affect the degree of clonotype sharing among donors. Incomplete sequencing was indicated by rarefaction of sorted-subset datasets, despite the large sequencing depth. Sampling was restricted to blood, and TCR repertoires in tissues likely differ from the TCR repertoires found in blood.

As concerns this clone: Its antigen has not been determined. No per-base quality is available; no much larger clone lies one base away.

The CDR3 runs 16 residues from the cysteine to the phenylalanine. The kept DNA is CDR3 alone, 48 bases in frame from the first base. V is clipped by 2 bases and J by 4 bases, and the sequence between their germline boundaries is 15 bases long. Sequences SGHKS (CDR1) and YYEKEE (CDR2) are obtained from the germline V gene (reference sequence). The receptor's source is a young man in good health. Rearrangement joined TRBV5-5 to TRBJ2-2; the D gene is perhaps TRBD2, from 6 matching bases. Specimen: memory CD8+ T cells sorted from blood. Sample cell subset or site, as interpreted from the label and publication: CD45RO+ cells pooled with CCR7-negative TemRA cells. In nucleotides, the sequence is TGTGCCAGCAGCTTCGGGCCCACGGGGGTCACCGGGGAGCTGTTTTTT. Its translation is CASSFGPTGVTGELFF. Full variable domain (CDR3 extended with the reference TRBV5-5 and TRBJ2-2 proteins): DAGVTQSPTHLIKTRGQQVTLRCSPISGHKSVSWYQQVLGQGPQFIFQYYEKEERGRGNFPDRFSARQFPNYSSELNVNALLLGDSALYLCASSFGPTGVTGELFFGEGSRLTVL.